The clone carrying this T cell receptor (beta chain) has a count of ten or more. Antigen: not known. Together with a sample-barcoded 5' primer, a J-beta primer mix was included in a second PCR lasting about 7 to 11 cycles. TCRdb reanalysed the 5' RACE reads using MiXCR and keeps one entry per CDR3 protein. Counted here are more than 800,000 distinct CDR3 sequences, under 30% occurring once; the ten biggest clones make up approximately 15%. This specimen comes from a study of blood T cells in healthy people across ages. Study outcomes and limitations: Observed TCR beta diversity per million T cells went down as age went up. This fall followed a roughly linear course with age. Because donor CMV status was unknown, expanded clonotype changes were possibly confounded.

The sequenced sample was blood. The receptor was isolated from a woman aged 80 or over in good health.

This CDR3 is CASSLGEETQYF. The CDR3 DNA reads as TGTGCCAGCAGTTTAGGGGAAGAGACCCAGTACTTC. The genes are TRBV12-3 or TRBV12-4 and TRBJ2-5, with D unresolved. The V and J ends lost 1 base and 3 bases respectively, with 3 bases between them. This CDR3 spans 12 amino acids.